This record looks at one TCR beta chain sequence and its context. The germline gives CDR1 LGHNA, CDR2 YNFKEQ. This CDR3 has 12 amino acids. The V gene lost 4 bases and the J gene lost 6 bases, with 10 bases spanning the gap. The data are from a study of Tregs in tolerant kidney transplant recipients. Repertoires were generated with immunoSEQ multiplex PCR, while TCRdb's copy carries only in-frame clones and drops some. The sample has more than 95,000 clones, 92% seen once. The chain carries TRBV4-2 and TRBJ2-7; D is perhaps TRBD2 (6 bases). Input material: CD4+ T cells from blood. This receptor was taken from a human donor in good health. The CDR3 here is CASSRLVGEQYF. The CDR3 coding sequence is TGTGCCAGCAGCCGACTAGTAGGCGAGCAGTACTTC.